A single sample gave rise to the 2 T cell receptor beta chains below, sequenced in a study of CD8 T cells in ankylosing spondylitis. Via MiXCR, TCRdb re-called the 5' RACE reads, giving one row per CDR3 protein. Among over 110,000 distinct CDR3 sequences listed, roughly 8.3% were seen once. Sample: synovial fluid, either unsorted or a sorted T cell fraction (not recorded which). These receptors originate from a male donor with ankylosing spondylitis.

The chain employs TRBV18 and TRBJ1-1; 7 bases agree with TRBD1. V was pared by 6 bases and J by 3 bases, with 4 bases of the junction left unmatched. This CDR3 contains 13 residues. Germline assignment: CDR1 KGHSH and CDR2 LQKENI. As DNA, the CDR3 is TGTGCCAGCTCCCCGGACAGGCACACTGAAGCTTTCTTT. As protein: CASSPDRHTEAFF.

J is TRBJ2-2 and V is TRBV6-2 or TRBV6-3, with D perhaps TRBD1 (6 bases). The CDR3 runs to 14 residues. Per germline, CDR1 MNHEY and CDR2 SVGEGT. V lost 10 bases to trimming and J lost 7 bases, with 19 bases between them. DNA for the CDR3: TGTGCCATCAGGAGGACAGTCGTGAGCGGGGAGCTGTTTTTT. This sequence encodes CAIRRTVVSGELFF.